This TCR beta chain was recorded in a study of cytomegalovirus exposure and HLA in healthy donors. Overall study context: An early data release held around 80 million unique TCRs from HLA-typed donors. Study-level points and caveats: Researchers counted 164 TCR beta chains as cytomegalovirus-associated. Usually a TCR sequence was rare, but some public TCRs were found in many donors. Association of a missense DCLRE1C variant with TCR beta V- and J-gene trimming was reported in a later analysis.

About this clone: As yet, its antigen is unknown.

The CDR3 is 17 amino acids. Trimming shortened V by 6 bases and J by 0 bases, and 20 bases separated the two germline ends. Germline assignment: CDR1 LNHDA and CDR2 SQIVND (reference sequence). Primers for the PCR totalled 60 Vbeta and 13 Jbeta. Using immunoSEQ multiplex PCR, the repertoire was profiled, and TCRdb retains in-frame clones only, with some absent. The sample lists over 120,000 clones; approximately 78% were seen once. The V call is TRBV19, the J call TRBJ1-2, with D maybe TRBD1 (5 bases). This TCR came from a female donor in good health and CMV-seronegative. The sequenced sample consisted of PBMCs. CDR3: CASSDSGRNKANYGYTF. For the CDR3, the DNA is TGTGCCAGTAGCGACTCAGGGCGGAATAAAGCTAACTATGGCTACACCTTC.